This entry is about one TCR beta chain. What it binds is unknown. This CDR3 contains 15 residues. V was cut by 4 bases and J by 8 bases, with 20 bases left in between. Germline V gives CDR1 SGHAT, CDR2 FQNNGV. The data were obtained in a study of T cell repertoires in cytomegalovirus infection. Across the study: Public TCR beta signatures provided an indication of both CMV infection and a matching HLA type.

Study results and caveats: HLA-C-restricted CMV-specific TCR beta clonotypes were dominant in the ex vivo response.

TCRdb fed the reads into MiXCR, producing one record per CDR3 protein. The sample includes about 740,000 distinct CDR3 sequences, roughly 35% of them seen just once. The chain recombines TRBV11-2 with TRBJ1-2; possible D gene TRBD1, 5 bases. The material sequenced was PBMCs. The origin of this receptor is a human donor in good health (CMV status not recorded). Some clones in this sample may be carry-over from other donors' samples. This chain's CDR3 is CASSSNPSPREGYTF. CDR3 nucleotides: TGTGCCAGCAGCTCCAACCCATCCCCCAGGGAAGGCTACACCTTC.